This TCR beta chain appears in the sequencing data of a study of blood T cell repertoires in COVID-19. Measured with immunoSEQ multiplex PCR; TCRdb has only the in-frame clones, and not every one. The sample yields around 220,000 clones, around four fifths seen once. This CDR3 has 14 residues. The V gene's germline CDR1 is SGHDT and CDR2 YYEEEE. Between the trimmed V and J ends, which lost 1 base and 2 bases, there was a span of 9 bases. The chain combines TRBV5-6 with TRBJ1-2; perhaps TRBD1 as D (6 bases). The sequenced material came from peripheral blood. This receptor was taken from a woman aged 40 to 49 with active or convalescent COVID-19. The CDR3, as DNA: TGTGCCAGCAGCTTGATCGGACAGAACTATGGCTACACCTTC. Amino acid sequence: CASSLIGQNYGYTF. Full variable domain (missing parts from reference TRBV5-6 and TRBJ1-2): DAGVTQSPTHLIKTRGQQVTLRCSPKSGHDTVSWYQQALGQGPQFIFQYYEEEERQRGNFPDRFSGHQFPNYSSELNVNALLLGDSALYLCASSLIGQNYGYTFGSGTRLTVV.